The 32 T cell receptor beta chains listed next were all sequenced from one sample in a study of Graves' ophthalmopathy and Graves' hyperthyroidism. RNA transcripts were the template, and TCR beta CDR3 regions were amplified from them. HTBI primers were used in a first-round RT-PCR, which preceded a second-round multiplex PCR. From the multiplex PCR reads, TCRdb called clonotypes with MiXCR, one entry per CDR3 protein. The table has about 740,000 distinct CDR3 sequences, roughly two fifths seen once; the top ten hold roughly 46%. The source material was peripheral blood. Every receptor here comes from an adult man with Graves' ophthalmopathy.

The rearrangement uses TRBV29-1 and TRBJ2-7; D unclear. Germline values: CDR1 SQVTM, CDR2 ANQGSEA. The germline V and J ends were trimmed by 1 base and 6 bases, with 10 bases remaining between them. This CDR3 spans 12 amino acids. The CDR3, as DNA: TGCAGCGTTGAAGGGATTTCTGGCGAGCAGTACTTC. The encoded protein is CSVEGISGEQYF.

The chain employs TRBV5-1 and TRBJ2-5; 9 nucleotides match TRBD1. The length of the CDR3 is 14 residues. Per the germline V gene, CDR1 is SGHRS and CDR2 is YFSETQ. The J segment lost 6 bases and the V segment lost 4 bases, leaving 7 bases of the junction unmatched. This chain's CDR3 is CASSRGQGRKTQYF. Here the CDR3 DNA reads TGCGCCAGCAGCCGCGGACAGGGGAGGAAGACCCAGTACTTC.

This clonotype was detected only a few times. This sequence joins TRBV20-1 and TRBJ2-7, with D perhaps matching TRBD2 (6 bases). The CDR3 runs to 13 residues. Trimming took off 6 bases at V and 3 bases at J, with 15 bases between the two ends. CDR1 and CDR2 (germline): DFQATT, SNEGSKA (reference sequence). The CDR3 loop reads CSALKRADYEQYF. The CDR3 nucleotides are TGCAGTGCACTTAAGCGGGCCGACTACGAGCAGTACTTC.

This chain joins TRBV25-1 and TRBJ2-7; 9 nucleotides line up with TRBD2. The trim removed 4 bases at V and 6 bases at J, leaving 1 base unmatched. This CDR3 contains 12 residues. Germline V gives CDR1 MGHDK, CDR2 SYGVNS. In DNA, the CDR3 is TGTGCCAGCAGTGCTAGCGGGACCGAGCAGTACTTC. It encodes CASSASGTEQYF.

V usage is TRBV4-3 and J usage is TRBJ1-5; no clear D. The V gene's germline CDR1 is LGHNA and CDR2 YSLEER. Trimming cost V 1 base and J 7 bases, with 8 bases left between them. CDR3 length equals 13 residues. This CDR3 is CASSQAHRQPQHF. The CDR3 DNA sequence: TGCGCCAGCAGCCAAGCACACCGCCAGCCCCAGCATTTT.

This clonotype was observed a few times. Here the CDR3 reads CASSIGSETQYF. The CDR3 bases are TGTGCCAGTAGTATAGGGTCGGAGACCCAGTACTTC. The chain is built from TRBV19 and TRBJ2-5; D is undetermined. Germline lookup yields CDR1 LNHDA and CDR2 SQIVND (reference sequence). There are 12 residues in the CDR3. Trimming took 1 base from V and 5 from J, leaving 5 bases between them.

This chain connects TRBV7-9 to TRBJ2-2; TRBD2 matches 11 bases. J gave up 4 bases and V 5 bases, and 9 bases lay outside the gene matches. This CDR3 is built from 17 residues. The germline V gene has CDR1 SEHNR and CDR2 FQNEAQ (reference sequence). CDR3 region: CASSLSSGGITTGELFF. CDR3 in DNA: TGTGCCAGCAGCCTCTCTAGCGGGGGGATTACCACCGGGGAGCTGTTTTTT.

The chain links TRBV7-6 to TRBJ2-5, with 9 bases identical to TRBD2. The CDR3 runs to 18 residues. V gave up 7 bases and J gave up 2 bases; unmatched junction bases: 17. Germline CDR1 SGHVS, CDR2 FNYEAQ. CDR3 sequence (DNA): TGTGCCAGCACCTCAAAACGAGGGATAGCGGGAGCTCAAGAGACCCAGTACTTC. It specifies CASTSKRGIAGAQETQYF.

The genes are TRBV25-1 and TRBJ2-2; 7 bases align to TRBD2. CDR1 is MGHDK and CDR2 is SYGVNS in the germline V gene. The V and J ends lost 4 bases and 4 bases, in that order; junction bases with no gene match: 12. The CDR3 covers 17 residues. The CDR3 loop is CASSASGPGGGTGELFF. The CDR3 bases are TGTGCCAGCAGTGCTAGTGGTCCGGGGGGTGGCACCGGGGAGCTGTTTTTT.

This clonotype was picked up one time. This chain uses TRBV11-2 with TRBJ2-3, with D unclear. CDR1 is SGHAT, CDR2 FQNNGV, per germline. The CDR3 contains 17 residues. Trimming removed 4 bases from V and 0 bases from J, with 17 bases in between. DNA for the CDR3: TGTGCCAGCAGCTCCGGCCTAGGTCAAGCTAGCACAGATACGCAGTATTTT. It codes for CASSSGLGQASTDTQYF.

A note on this clonotype: One end of the junction fails to match germline, which may point to a read error. This chain connects TRBV24-1 to TRBJ2-7, with a tentative D call TRBD1 (6 bases). This CDR3 is built from 14 residues. Germline CDR1 KGHDR, CDR2 SFDVKD. The CDR3: CASSPRGSLYEQYF. DNA for the CDR3: TGTGCCAGCAGTCCGAGGGGGAGTCTCTACGAGCAGTACTTC.

This clonotype has just a few counts. The chain recombines TRBV9 with TRBJ2-6; 12 bases line up with TRBD1. V shed 6 bases and J 3 bases; nucleotides not matched to a gene: 7. The CDR3 covers 17 residues. Germline V lookup: CDR1 SGDLS, CDR2 YYNGEE. In DNA form, the CDR3 reads TGTGCCAGCATCTCGGGACAGGGGGCGTTTGGGGCCAACGTCCTGACTTTC. This translates into CASISGQGAFGANVLTF. Variable domain in full (rest from reference TRBV9 and TRBJ2-6): DSGVTQTPKHLITATGQRVTLRCSPRSGDLSVYWYQQSLDQGLQFLIQYYNGEERAKGNILERFSAQQFPDLHSELNLSSLELGDSALYFCASISGQGAFGANVLTFGAGSRLTVL.

As DNA, the CDR3 is TGCAGTGCCTTGGGCTCAACCTTCACAGATACGCAGTATTTT. This translates into CSALGSTFTDTQYF. The chain links TRBV20-1 to TRBJ2-3; D not certain. This CDR3 is 14 amino acids long. Germline V CDR1 and CDR2: DFQATT, SNEGSKA (reference sequence). Trimming left V 6 bases short and J 2 bases short, with 15 bases between.

This clonotype was seen a few times. This chain joins TRBV9 and TRBJ1-6, with a possible D match to TRBD1 (6 bases). Germline assignment: CDR1 SGDLS and CDR2 YYNGEE. V dropped 5 bases and J dropped 5 bases, with 14 bases sitting between them. The CDR3 contains 15 residues. The CDR3 nucleotides read TGTGCCAGCAGACACAACAGGGTCGATAATTCACCCCTCCACTTT. This gives the protein CASRHNRVDNSPLHF.

Here the CDR3 DNA reads TGTGCCAGCAGCACGAAGAACACCGGGGAGCTGTTTTTT. It specifies CASSTKNTGELFF. J is TRBJ2-2 and V is TRBV5-4; D ambiguous. The CDR3 contains 13 residues. Germline loops: CDR1 SGHNT, CDR2 YYREEE (reference sequence). Trimming removed 4 bases at V and 1 base at J, with 5 bases between.

This clonotype was counted between two and nine times. J is TRBJ1-4 and V is TRBV10-3; TRBD1 might be the D (5 bases). V was clipped by 10 bases and J by 8 bases, with 23 bases between them. The CDR3 is 15 amino acids. Germline CDR1 is ENHRY and CDR2 is SYGVKD. The CDR3 region has the DNA TGTGCCAGCAGGCCGGGCAGGGCAGGAGAAGAAAAACTGTTTTTT. Its protein is CASRPGRAGEEKLFF.

V is TRBV25-1 and J is TRBJ1-1; no reliable D call. This CDR3 has 15 residues. Germline assignment: CDR1 MGHDK and CDR2 SYGVNS. Trimming stripped 3 bases from V and 1 base from J, with 12 bases between. CDR3 sequence (DNA): TGTGCCAGCAGTGATAGTGCCGGGGAGAACACTGAAGCTTTCTTT. This translates into CASSDSAGENTEAFF.

This clonotype was seen at least ten times. The gene calls are TRBV7-6 and TRBJ2-6; possible D gene TRBD2, 6 bases. CDR1 and CDR2 (germline): SGHVS, FNYEAQ. Trimming pared 4 bases from V and 0 bases from J, leaving 13 bases between. This CDR3 has 17 amino acids. CDR3 residues: CASSSGTSTSGANVLTF. The CDR3 nucleotides are TGTGCCAGCAGCTCAGGGACTTCTACCTCTGGGGCCAACGTCCTGACTTTC.

J is TRBJ1-1 and V is TRBV7-9; possibly TRBD1 for D (5 bases). CDR1 is SEHNR, CDR2 FQNEAQ, per germline (reference sequence). Trimming took off 3 bases at V and 3 bases at J, with 8 bases between the two ends. The CDR3 extends over 13 amino acids. CDR3 protein: CASSLDTYTEAFF. The CDR3 nucleotides read TGTGCCAGCAGCTTGGACACCTACACTGAAGCTTTCTTT.

About this clonotype itself: A junction boundary mismatches the germline segment, possibly from a read error. The gene calls are TRBV29-1 and TRBJ2-7, with D uncertain. The CDR3 loop spans 14 amino acids. CDR1 and CDR2 from the germline V gene are SQVTM and ANQGSEA. CDR3 region: CAWVQAGSSYEQYF. The CDR3 bases are TGTGCCTGGGTCCAAGCAGGTAGCTCCTACGAGCAGTACTTC.

Notes on this clonotype: It may be a read error: a sequence one base away is much more abundant. The chain carries TRBV10-3 and TRBJ1-3, with a weak D call TRBD1 (5 bases). Germline values: CDR1 ENHRY, CDR2 SYGVKD. This CDR3 spans 16 amino acids. In DNA, the CDR3 is TGTGCCGTCAGTGAGTCGTTTCGACAGAATGGAAACACCATATATTTT. This sequence encodes CAVSESFRQNGNTIYF.

This chain uses TRBV11-1 with TRBJ2-1; tentatively, D is TRBD1 (7 bases). CDR1 is SGHAT and CDR2 is FQDESV in the germline V gene (reference sequence). The CDR3 is made up of 16 amino acids. The germline V and J ends were trimmed by 1 base and 8 bases, with 18 bases remaining between them. The CDR3 DNA is TGTGCCAGCAGCTTAGTTGGTCAGGGGGGAGTCGATGAGCAGTTCTTC. It yields the protein CASSLVGQGGVDEQFF.

Notes on this clonotype: A read error may produce the germline difference seen at one junction end. This chain joins TRBV7-9 and TRBJ2-6, with D perhaps given as TRBD1 or TRBD2 (5 bases each). The CDR3 contains 13 residues. Germline V gene lookup returns CDR1 SEHNR and CDR2 FQNEAQ (reference sequence). The CDR3 protein is CASSSAGGNVLTF. The CDR3 DNA reads as TGTGCCAGCAGCTCCGCTGGGGGCAACGTCCTGACTTTC.

This chain uses TRBV6-6 with TRBJ2-5; unclear D gene. V lost 6 bases and J lost 0, with 8 bases in between. The CDR3 has 13 residues. The germline V gene has CDR1 MNHNY and CDR2 SVGAGI (reference sequence). The DNA for the CDR3 is TGTGCCAGCAGGCTAGGATACCAAGAGACCCAGTACTTC. Encoded protein: CASRLGYQETQYF.

This clonotype was counted many times. This chain uses TRBV7-9 with TRBJ2-7, with D perhaps TRBD2 (6 bases). The CDR3 sequence is 16 residues long. Trimming took off 3 bases at V and 1 base at J, with 16 bases between the two ends. The V gene's germline CDR1 is SEHNR and CDR2 FQNEAQ (reference sequence). CDR3 protein: CASSFGTDLRSYEQYF. The CDR3 coding sequence is TGTGCCAGCAGCTTTGGGACTGACCTACGGTCCTACGAGCAGTACTTC.

This clonotype turned up a few times. V usage is TRBV11-2 and J usage is TRBJ2-7; no firm D call. V gave up 0 bases and J gave up 3 bases, with 6 bases separating them. This CDR3 has 13 residues. Germline V CDR1 and CDR2: SGHAT, FQNNGV. The CDR3 region has the DNA TGTGCCAGCAGCTTAGATAAGGACTACGAGCAGTACTTC. Translation gives CASSLDKDYEQYF.

This chain links TRBV19 with TRBJ1-2; D gene unclear. Germline-derived CDR1 and CDR2 are LNHDA and SQIVND (reference sequence). The CDR3 totals 18 residues. Deletions cut 1 base from V and 5 bases from J, with 23 bases between. The CDR3: CASSIGDPGLRSLYGYTF. The CDR3, as DNA: TGTGCCAGTAGTATAGGCGATCCGGGATTGCGATCGTTGTATGGCTACACCTTC. Together with reference TRBV19 and TRBJ1-2, the CDR3 gives the full variable domain: DGGITQSPKYLFRKEGQNVTLSCEQNLNHDAMYWYRQDPGQGLRLIYYSQIVNDFQKGDIAEGYSVSREKKESFPLTVTSAQKNPTAFYLCASSIGDPGLRSLYGYTFGSGTRLTVV.

The CDR3 sequence is CASVEWGFKETYEQYF. CDR3 bases: TGTGCCAGCGTTGAATGGGGTTTTAAGGAAACCTACGAGCAGTACTTC. The chain has TRBV2 and TRBJ2-7, with D hard to call. The CDR3 sequence is 16 residues long. The V gene's germline CDR1 is SNHLY and CDR2 FYNNEI. V was pared by 8 bases and J by 2 bases, with 22 bases between.

J is TRBJ2-7 and V is TRBV20-1; a possible D gene is TRBD1 (5 bases). Germline V lookup: CDR1 DFQATT, CDR2 SNEGSKA (reference sequence). CDR3 length equals 15 residues. V lost 6 bases and J lost 2, with 20 bases in between. CDR3 sequence (DNA): TGCAGTGCCGGAAAAACGACAGTTCCTCCCTACGAGCAGTACTTC. Protein: CSAGKTTVPPYEQYF.

As regards this clonotype: A much larger clone lies a single base off, so this may be a read error. The chain employs TRBV7-9 and TRBJ2-5; D is perhaps TRBD2 (6 bases). The CDR3 has 13 amino acids. CDR1 is SEHNR and CDR2 is FQNEAQ in the germline V gene (reference sequence). The CDR3 reads CASSPTRKEAQYF. CDR3 sequence (DNA): TGTGCCAGCAGCCCGACTAGGAAAGAGGCCCAGTACTTC.

On this clonotype: A much more abundant neighbour one base away suggests this may be a read error. V and J are TRBV2 and TRBJ1-1; D is undetermined. Germline lookup yields CDR1 SNHLY and CDR2 FYNNEI. The length of the CDR3 is 15 residues. Trimming stripped 5 bases from V and 4 bases from J, with 17 bases between. For the CDR3, the DNA is TGTGCCAGCAGTTCGTCGAGGGCGACGAGCACTGAAGCTTTCTTT. Its protein is CASSSSRATSTEAFF.

In its sample, this clonotype was seen once. J is TRBJ2-3 and V is TRBV7-3; D ambiguous. Germline loops: CDR1 SGHTA, CDR2 FQGTGA. The CDR3 has 13 amino acids. Trimming pared 2 bases from V and 4 bases from J, leaving 7 bases between. This CDR3 is CASSLVYADTQYF. CDR3 nucleotides: TGTGCCAGCAGCTTAGTCTATGCAGATACGCAGTATTTT.